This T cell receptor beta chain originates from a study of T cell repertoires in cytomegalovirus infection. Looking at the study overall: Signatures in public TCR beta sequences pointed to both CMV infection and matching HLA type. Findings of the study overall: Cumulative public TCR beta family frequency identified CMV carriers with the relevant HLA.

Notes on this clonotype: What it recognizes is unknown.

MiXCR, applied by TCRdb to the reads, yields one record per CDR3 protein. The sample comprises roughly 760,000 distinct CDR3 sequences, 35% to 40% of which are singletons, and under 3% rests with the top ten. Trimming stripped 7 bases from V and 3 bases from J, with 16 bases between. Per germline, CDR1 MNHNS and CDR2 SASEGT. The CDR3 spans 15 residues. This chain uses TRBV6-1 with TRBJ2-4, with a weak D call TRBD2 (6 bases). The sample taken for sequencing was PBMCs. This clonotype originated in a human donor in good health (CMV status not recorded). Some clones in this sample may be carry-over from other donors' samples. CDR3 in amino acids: CASTLDMGGKNIQYF. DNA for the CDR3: TGTGCCAGCACGCTCGATATGGGGGGCAAAAACATTCAGTACTTC.